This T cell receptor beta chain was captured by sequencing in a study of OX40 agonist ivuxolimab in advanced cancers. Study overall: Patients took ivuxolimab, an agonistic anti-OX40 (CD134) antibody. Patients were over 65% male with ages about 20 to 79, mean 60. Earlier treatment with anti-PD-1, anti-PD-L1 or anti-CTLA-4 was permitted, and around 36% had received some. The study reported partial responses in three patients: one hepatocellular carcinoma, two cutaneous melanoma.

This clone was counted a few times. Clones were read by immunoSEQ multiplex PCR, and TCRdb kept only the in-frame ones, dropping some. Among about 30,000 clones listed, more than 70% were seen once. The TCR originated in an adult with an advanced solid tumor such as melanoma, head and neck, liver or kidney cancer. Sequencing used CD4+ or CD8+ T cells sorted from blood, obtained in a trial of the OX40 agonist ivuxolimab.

The chain's CDR3 is CASNPGGGNEKLFF. CDR3 coding DNA: TGTGCCAGCAACCCAGGCGGGGGAAATGAAAAACTGTTTTTT. The chain has TRBV9 and TRBJ1-4; D may be TRBD1 (5 bases). Germline values: CDR1 SGDLS, CDR2 YYNGEE. V was pared by 6 bases and J by 5 bases, with 14 bases between. The CDR3 sequence is 14 residues long.